A single sample gave rise to the 32 T cell receptor beta chains below, sequenced in a study of T-cell reconstitution after alpha-beta-depleted transplantation in children. For TCRbeta, the library was prepared with unique molecular identifiers. TCRdb re-called the PCR reads through MiXCR, storing one row per CDR3 protein. This repertoire shows over 450,000 distinct CDR3 sequences, under 12% found once; its top ten account for about 2%. The specimen was PBMCs, collected before TCRalphabeta/CD19-depleted stem cell transplant. All receptors come from a child aged 2 to 9 with inherited bone marrow failure, due to receive a stem cell transplant.

This clonotype was observed a handful of times. The J gene is TRBJ2-1, the V gene TRBV6-1; 9 nucleotides align to TRBD1. Trimming cost V 8 bases and J 5 bases; bases outside gene matches: 7. CDR1 MNHNS and CDR2 SASEGT come from the germline V gene. The CDR3 consists of 14 residues. The CDR3 sequence: CASDRDRDDNEQFF. Written as DNA, the CDR3 is TGTGCCAGCGATCGGGACAGGGACGACAATGAGCAGTTCTTC.

This clonotype was detected ten times or more. The chain carries TRBV11-1 and TRBJ2-3, with D perhaps given as TRBD1 or TRBD2 (5 bases each). Trimming removed 5 bases at V and 6 bases at J, with 27 bases between. Per the germline V gene, CDR1 is SGHAT and CDR2 is FQDESV (reference sequence). This CDR3 comprises 18 residues. The CDR3, as DNA: TGTGCCAGCAGCCCGACCCCTGCTCCGGGACCCTTCCCGGATACGCAGTATTTT. It specifies CASSPTPAPGPFPDTQYF.

The chain carries TRBV4-2 and TRBJ1-2; D not certain. The CDR3 spans 18 residues. The V end was cut by 0 bases, the J end by 2 bases, with 19 bases between. Germline V lookup: CDR1 LGHNA, CDR2 YNFKEQ. The CDR3 DNA reads as TGTGCCAGCAGCCAAGACCCGACCGGGTGGAGGGCCAACTATGGCTACACCTTC. Protein: CASSQDPTGWRANYGYTF.

In its sample, this clonotype was seen once. A much larger clone lies a single base off, so this may be a read error. The chain has TRBV10-3 and TRBJ2-3, with a weak D call TRBD2 (6 bases). The germline gives CDR1 ENHRY, CDR2 SYGVKD. The CDR3 runs 13 residues. The CDR3 DNA follows: TGTGCCATTACGGGAGCTTGGGCAGATACGCCGTATTTT. Its translation is CAITGAWADTPYF.

This chain links TRBV19 with TRBJ1-2; unclear D gene. CDR1 and CDR2 (germline): LNHDA, SQIVND (reference sequence). This CDR3 is 13 amino acids long. The V end lost 5 bases, the J end lost 6 bases, and 13 bases lay between the germline ends. The CDR3 loop reads CASSPFGENGYTF. The CDR3 DNA sequence: TGTGCCAGTAGTCCTTTTGGGGAAAATGGCTACACCTTC.

The CDR3 DNA is TGCAGTGCGTACAGCGGGAGTAGCTCCTACAATGAGCAGTTCTTC. It codes for CSAYSGSSSYNEQFF. This chain links TRBV20-1 with TRBJ2-1, with 8 positions matching TRBD2. Germline V gives CDR1 DFQATT, CDR2 SNEGSKA (reference sequence). V was pared by 6 bases and J by 0 bases, with 7 bases of the junction left unmatched. This CDR3 spans 15 amino acids.

Note on this clonotype: A clone one base away is much larger, so this may be a read error. The rearrangement uses TRBV4-3 and TRBJ1-2; D not resolved. Germline V gives CDR1 LGHNA, CDR2 YSLEER. With 8 bases removed from V and 0 bases from J, the gap between germline ends came to 10 bases. CDR3 size: 13 residues. The chain's CDR3 is CASGTRANYGYTF. CDR3 bases: TGCGCCAGCGGCACACGAGCTAACTATGGCTACACCTTC.

This clonotype has a count of ten or more. The chain combines TRBV10-3 with TRBJ2-1; D unresolved. The CDR3 runs 15 residues. Per the germline V gene, CDR1 is ENHRY and CDR2 is SYGVKD. Trimming took 2 bases from V and 2 from J, leaving 10 bases between them. CDR3 protein: CAISEPTYTYNEQFF. CDR3 nucleotides: TGTGCCATCAGTGAGCCGACTTACACCTACAATGAGCAGTTCTTC.

This clonotype was found many times. The rearrangement uses TRBV25-1 and TRBJ2-5; D may be TRBD2 (5 bases). Germline CDR1 reads MGHDK; CDR2 reads SYGVNS. The CDR3 extends over 15 amino acids. V gave up 3 bases and J gave up 2 bases, with 13 bases separating them. Here the CDR3 DNA reads TGTGCCAGCAGTGAGTTTCCGGGAACGCAAGAGACCCAGTACTTC. This translates into CASSEFPGTQETQYF.

This clonotype was counted between two and nine times. The J gene is TRBJ2-2, the V gene TRBV29-1; no firm D call. Per germline, CDR1 SQVTM and CDR2 ANQGSEA. This CDR3 has 13 residues. Trimming took off 1 base at V and 5 bases at J, with 8 bases between the two ends. CDR3 amino acids: CSVEVQPTGELFF. The CDR3 DNA reads as TGCAGCGTTGAAGTACAACCGACCGGGGAGCTGTTTTTT.

This clonotype was found a few times. The chain links TRBV19 to TRBJ2-1, with D perhaps TRBD2 (6 bases). This CDR3 region has 16 residues. Germline assignment: CDR1 LNHDA and CDR2 SQIVND (reference sequence). V lost 4 bases and J lost 6, with 19 bases in between. The CDR3 nucleotides read TGTGCCAGTAGTACCTCCGTGACTAGTGAGTTCAATGAGCAGTTCTTC. This sequence encodes CASSTSVTSEFNEQFF.

This clonotype has a count of ten or more. The chain uses TRBV12-3 or TRBV12-4 and TRBJ1-5, with D unresolved. This CDR3 is built from 12 residues. Deletions cut 4 bases from V and 5 bases from J, with 6 bases between. DNA of the CDR3: TGTGCCAGCAGTTCGGTAGATCAGCCCCAGCATTTT. Amino acid sequence: CASSSVDQPQHF.

This clonotype was seen more than once but under ten times. The V and J genes are TRBV20-1 and TRBJ2-7; TRBD2 matches 8 bases. The CDR3 loop spans 14 amino acids. The J segment lost 1 base and the V segment lost 3 bases, leaving 5 bases of the junction unmatched. Germline V gene sequence: CDR1 DFQATT, CDR2 SNEGSKA (reference sequence). As DNA, the CDR3 is TGCAGTGCTAGTTGGCTAGCGGGTTCCTACGAGCAGTACTTC. Translation: CSASWLAGSYEQYF.

This clonotype was recorded many times. The V and J genes are TRBV11-2 and TRBJ2-7; a weak D match, TRBD2 (5 bases). V lost 6 bases, J lost 1 base, and 13 bases lay in between. The CDR3 runs to 14 residues. Germline V lookup: CDR1 SGHAT, CDR2 FQNNGV. CDR3 DNA sequence: TGTGCCAGCAGACCCGAGCGGTCGTCCTACGAGCAGTACTTC. This gives the protein CASRPERSSYEQYF.

Remarks on this clonotype: A read error may be the cause here, since a much bigger clone is one base away. The rearrangement joins TRBV20-1 to TRBJ2-3, with D maybe TRBD2 (5 bases). The germline V gene encodes CDR1 DFQATT and CDR2 SNEGSKA (reference sequence). There are 16 residues in the CDR3. Trimming removed 0 bases from V and 2 bases from J, with 15 bases in between. The CDR3 is CSARDLSSAHTDTQYF. DNA for the CDR3: TGCAGTGCTAGAGATCTAAGTAGCGCCCACACAGATACGCAGTATTTT.

This clonotype was detected ten times or more. Written as DNA, the CDR3 is TGTGCCAGCACCTTGGAGGGGAGGAACACTGAAGCTTTCTTT. This translates into CASTLEGRNTEAFF. The chain links TRBV28 to TRBJ1-1, with D tentatively TRBD1 (5 bases). This CDR3 is 14 amino acids long. V was trimmed by 7 bases and J by 1 base, leaving 13 bases between them. Germline assignment: CDR1 MDHEN and CDR2 SYDVKM.

This clonotype was observed many times. CDR3 residues: CAWSVGASLNTEAFF. CDR3 DNA: TGTGCCTGGAGTGTCGGTGCAAGCCTAAACACTGAAGCTTTCTTT. The gene calls are TRBV30 and TRBJ1-1; D gene unclear. The CDR3 consists of 15 residues. The V end was cut by 0 bases, the J end by 2 bases, with 13 bases between. Germline V gene data show CDR1 as GTSNPN and CDR2 as SVGIG (reference sequence).

This clonotype showed up many times. The chain combines TRBV5-1 with TRBJ2-7; weak D call: TRBD2 (6 bases). The CDR3 consists of 15 residues. The germline V gene has CDR1 SGHRS and CDR2 YFSETQ. The germline V and J ends were trimmed by 0 bases and 3 bases, with 13 bases remaining between them. The CDR3 protein is CASSLAGGSLYEQYF. CDR3 DNA sequence: TGCGCCAGCAGCTTGGCCGGGGGTAGCCTCTACGAGCAGTACTTC.

This clonotype was counted only a few times. The chain links TRBV5-4 to TRBJ2-3, with 14 bases that match TRBD2. With V trimmed by 9 bases and J by 4 bases, 10 bases remained unmatched. The CDR3 runs to 16 residues. CDR1 is SGHNT and CDR2 is YYREEE in the germline V gene (reference sequence). The CDR3 reads CAMTSGTSGSADTQYF. As DNA, the CDR3 is TGTGCCATGACTTCCGGGACTAGCGGGAGTGCAGATACGCAGTATTTT.

This clonotype was seen many times. This rearrangement joins TRBV5-1 to TRBJ2-7, with D possibly being TRBD2 (7 bases). V lost 0 bases, J lost 5 bases, and 18 bases lay in between. The CDR3 runs 16 residues. Per the germline V gene, CDR1 is SGHRS and CDR2 is YFSETQ. CDR3 residues: CASSLASGGLYNEQYF. The CDR3 DNA sequence: TGCGCCAGCAGCTTGGCCTCCGGGGGGCTATACAACGAGCAGTACTTC.

The genes are TRBV27 and TRBJ2-7, with 8 bases lining up with TRBD2. The CDR3 runs 14 residues. Trimming took 5 bases from V and 2 from J; bases not matched to a gene: 5. Germline V CDR1 and CDR2: MNHEY, SMNVEV (reference sequence). The CDR3 region is CASSMLAGTYEQYF. In DNA, the CDR3 is TGTGCCAGCAGTATGTTAGCGGGAACCTACGAGCAGTACTTC.

This clonotype was counted many times. J is TRBJ2-1 and V is TRBV12-3 or TRBV12-4; TRBD1 aligns across 8 bases. With 4 bases clipped from V and 0 bases from J, the junction kept 2 bases outside the gene matches. CDR3 length equals 15 residues. The CDR3 reads CASSSGTGSYNEQFF. The CDR3 DNA reads as TGTGCCAGCAGTTCCGGGACAGGCTCCTACAATGAGCAGTTCTTC.

Turning to this clonotype: Possible read error: a much larger clone is one base away. It is likely a read error, because the conserved phenylalanine at the end of the CDR3 is missing. This chain uses TRBV24-1 with TRBJ1-1; 8 nucleotides align to TRBD1. This CDR3 spans 13 amino acids. Germline trimming cut 6 bases from V and 6 bases from J; bases unmatched to any gene: 5. CDR1 is KGHDR and CDR2 is SFDVKD in the germline V gene. CDR3 DNA sequence: TGTGCCACCAGTCCGGCAGGGGGCCCTGAAGCTTTCTCT. Translating gives CATSPAGGPEAFS.

This rearrangement joins TRBV19 to TRBJ2-1; D is possibly TRBD2 (6 bases). Per the germline V gene, CDR1 is LNHDA and CDR2 is SQIVND (reference sequence). This CDR3 is built from 17 residues. V dropped 5 bases and J dropped 0 bases, with 17 bases sitting between them. The CDR3, as DNA: TGTGCCAGTAGTTCAAAGGAAGCGGGTAGCTCCTACAATGAGCAGTTCTTC. Translating gives CASSSKEAGSSYNEQFF.

In this sample, this clonotype turned up many times. This sequence joins TRBV5-1 and TRBJ2-7; no clear D gene. Germline loops: CDR1 SGHRS, CDR2 YFSETQ. This CDR3 has 15 amino acids. The ends were cut back, 2 bases at V and 1 base at J, with 13 bases in the middle. This CDR3 is CASSFSPQESYEQYF. The CDR3 bases are TGCGCCAGCAGCTTCTCTCCGCAAGAGTCCTACGAGCAGTACTTC.

This clonotype came up many times. The chain has TRBV20-1 and TRBJ1-2, with TRBD1 as a possible D gene (6 bases). This CDR3 contains 13 residues. Between the trimmed V and J ends, which lost 5 bases and 8 bases, there was a span of 18 bases. The germline CDR1 and CDR2 sequences are DFQATT and SNEGSKA (reference sequence). The CDR3 nucleotides are TGCAGTGCTTCGTCGATGGGGGCGGGAGGCTACACCTTC. This gives the protein CSASSMGAGGYTF.

This clonotype was recorded many times. The chain is built from TRBV2 and TRBJ2-3, with 10 bases matching TRBD1. Losses at the gene ends were 5 bases for V and 4 bases for J; bases not matched to a gene: 6. This CDR3 region has 15 residues. Germline V gene data show CDR1 as SNHLY and CDR2 as FYNNEI. The chain's CDR3 is CASSRDRGDSDTQYF. CDR3 bases: TGTGCCAGCAGTCGGGACAGGGGAGACTCAGATACGCAGTATTTT.

This clonotype has a count of ten or more. This chain joins TRBV29-1 and TRBJ2-1; D call uncertain. The germline V and J ends were trimmed by 6 bases and 6 bases, with 15 bases remaining between them. CDR3 length: 13 amino acids. CDR1 is SQVTM and CDR2 is ANQGSEA in the germline V gene. The CDR3 loop reads CSVTSWGRNEQFF. Here the CDR3 DNA reads TGCAGCGTGACTTCTTGGGGTCGCAATGAGCAGTTCTTC.

This clonotype appeared many times. Here the CDR3 DNA reads TGCGCCAGCAGCTTGGAGGCTAGCGGGTTAGGTGAGCAGTTCTTC. It is translated as CASSLEASGLGEQFF. V is TRBV5-1 and J is TRBJ2-1; 8 positions match TRBD2. Per the germline V gene, CDR1 is SGHRS and CDR2 is YFSETQ. The V and J ends lost 0 bases and 9 bases, in that order; junction bases with no gene match: 8. The CDR3 runs to 15 residues.

This clonotype showed up just once. Here the CDR3 omits its conserved ending phenylalanine or tryptophan, so a read error is the likely source. The rearrangement uses TRBV7-8 and TRBJ2-7, with 8 bases fitting TRBD2. V was pared by 5 bases and J by 2 bases, with 8 bases of the junction left unmatched. The V gene's germline CDR1 is SGHVS and CDR2 FQNEAQ. There are 15 residues in the CDR3. The CDR3 bases are TGTGCCAGCAGCCCGGCCCGCGGGAGGCCCTACGAGCAGTACTCC. It is translated as CASSPARGRPYEQYS.

The chain is built from TRBV5-1 and TRBJ2-5; D may be TRBD1 (5 bases). Germline CDR1 and CDR2: SGHRS and YFSETQ. The CDR3 loop spans 15 amino acids. V lost 0 bases to trimming and J lost 5 bases, with 14 bases between them. As DNA, the CDR3 is TGCGCCAGCAGCTTGGGCGCAAGGGGCCGGGAGACCCAGTACTTC. Protein product: CASSLGARGRETQYF. The complete variable domain, with remaining parts taken from reference TRBV5-1 and TRBJ2-5, reads KAGVTQTPRYLIKTRGQQVTLSCSPISGHRSVSWYQQTPGQGLQFLFEYFSETQRNKGNFPGRFSGRQFSNSRSEMNVSTLELGDSALYLCASSLGARGRETQYFGPGTRLLVL.

This clonotype was found many times. The chain couples TRBV5-4 to TRBJ2-5; D not certain. V was clipped by 0 bases and J by 5 bases, with 5 bases between them. This CDR3 is 12 amino acids long. Germline V lookup: CDR1 SGHNT, CDR2 YYREEE (reference sequence). CDR3 in DNA: TGTGCCAGCAGCTTGGAGTGGGAGACCCAGTACTTC. Translating gives CASSLEWETQYF.